A single sample is the source of the 26 T cell receptor beta chains below, sequenced in a study of Graves' ophthalmopathy and Graves' hyperthyroidism. Amplified material comprised TCR beta CDR3 regions derived from RNA transcripts. Scientists carried out first-round RT-PCR using HTBI primers and then a second-round multiplex PCR. Each CDR3 protein gets one entry after TCRdb re-called the multiplex PCR reads with MiXCR. The sample lists hundreds of thousands of distinct CDR3 sequences, roughly two fifths occurring once. The sequencing input was peripheral blood. These receptors came from an adult man with Graves' ophthalmopathy.

This clonotype was seen at least ten times. The V call is TRBV7-6, the J call TRBJ2-7; 9 bases are shared with TRBD2. Germline CDR1 reads SGHVS; CDR2 reads FNYEAQ. This CDR3 has 15 residues. Losses at the gene ends were 6 bases for V and 4 bases for J; bases not matched to a gene: 10. CDR3 DNA: TGTGCCAGCAGTTACATAGCGGGAGAAACGTACGAGCAGTACTTC. It translates to CASSYIAGETYEQYF.

This chain links TRBV7-3 with TRBJ1-5; 8 bases are shared with TRBD1. V dropped 5 bases and J dropped 0; count of bases not matched to a gene: 15. Per germline, CDR1 SGHTA and CDR2 FQGTGA. This CDR3 is 19 amino acids long. Here the CDR3 reads CASSPGTGPHRNSNQPQHF. CDR3 bases: TGTGCCAGCAGCCCCGGGACAGGACCCCATCGAAATAGCAATCAGCCCCAGCATTTT.

At least ten counts were recorded for this clonotype. V is TRBV11-2 and J is TRBJ2-7; D gene unclear. This CDR3 has 14 residues. Germline assignment: CDR1 SGHAT and CDR2 FQNNGV. Trimming pared 5 bases from V and 0 bases from J, leaving 11 bases between. DNA of the CDR3: TGTGCCAGCAGCCCGATAGGCGACTCCTACGAGCAGTACTTC. Protein sequence: CASSPIGDSYEQYF.

The rearrangement uses TRBV10-3 and TRBJ1-3; TRBD1 matches 8 bases. The V segment lost 0 bases and the J segment 0 bases; nucleotides outside the gene matches: 7. From germline, CDR1 is ENHRY and CDR2 SYGVKD. CDR3 length: 18 residues. CDR3 protein: CAISESPGTGDSGNTIYF. The CDR3 DNA follows: TGTGCCATCAGTGAGTCTCCGGGGACAGGCGACTCTGGAAACACCATATATTTT.

The chain couples TRBV2 to TRBJ1-4; D ambiguous. The CDR3 extends over 14 amino acids. V lost 7 bases and J 0 bases, leaving 9 bases between the germline ends. From germline, CDR1 is SNHLY and CDR2 FYNNEI. The CDR3, as DNA: TGTGCCAGCACAGGTCTAACAACTAATGAAAAACTGTTTTTT. It translates to CASTGLTTNEKLFF.

On this clonotype: Since the CDR3 does not end with the conserved phenylalanine or tryptophan, this likely comes from a read error. The rearrangement uses TRBV11-2 and TRBJ2-3; D unclear. V was trimmed by 1 base and J by 2 bases, leaving 10 bases between them. Germline V gene data show CDR1 as SGHAT and CDR2 as FQNNGV. There are 15 residues in the CDR3. This CDR3 is CASSLGWVPTDTQYV. CDR3 DNA: TGTGCCAGCAGCTTAGGTTGGGTCCCCACAGATACGCAGTATGTT.

The chain is built from TRBV29-1 and TRBJ2-5; either TRBD1 or TRBD2 may supply D (6 bases each). Germline CDR1 reads SQVTM; CDR2 reads ANQGSEA. V was shortened by 7 bases and J by 6 bases, with 12 bases between the two germline ends. The CDR3 loop spans 11 amino acids. The DNA for the CDR3 is TGCAGCGCTTCGGGGGCGAAGACCCAGTACTTC. Its protein product is CSASGAKTQYF. Combining the CDR3 with reference TRBV29-1 and TRBJ2-5 gives the whole variable domain SAVISQKPSRDICQRGTSLTIQCQVDSQVTMMFWYRQQPGQSLTLIATANQGSEATYESGFVIDKFPISRPNLTFSTLTVSNMSPEDSSIYLCSASGAKTQYFGPGTRLLVL.

This clonotype has only a few counts. The chain employs TRBV12-3 or TRBV12-4 and TRBJ2-6; maybe TRBD1 (6 bases). The V end lost 6 bases, the J end lost 0 bases, and 15 bases lay between the germline ends. The CDR3 is 17 amino acids. CDR3 sequence reads: CASSPWTDSSGANVLTF. Here the CDR3 DNA reads TGTGCCAGCAGCCCCTGGACAGATAGCTCTGGGGCCAACGTCCTGACTTTC.

The rearrangement joins TRBV7-9 to TRBJ1-4, with D unclear. Germline V gives CDR1 SEHNR, CDR2 FQNEAQ (reference sequence). The CDR3 covers 14 residues. Trimming shortened V by 4 bases and J by 7 bases, and 13 bases separated the two germline ends. The CDR3 sequence: CASSSGGLGEKLFF. CDR3 sequence (DNA): TGTGCCAGCAGCTCCGGAGGTCTAGGTGAAAAACTGTTTTTT.

This clonotype came up many times. The rearrangement links TRBV9 to TRBJ1-6; the D is unclear. The CDR3 is made up of 13 amino acids. Germline CDR1 is SGDLS and CDR2 is YYNGEE. The ends were cut back, 4 bases at V and 10 bases at J, with 12 bases in the middle. The CDR3 sequence is CASSPTLGSPLHF. The DNA for the CDR3 is TGTGCCAGCAGCCCCACCCTGGGCTCACCCCTCCACTTT. Variable domain in full (rest from reference TRBV9 and TRBJ1-6): DSGVTQTPKHLITATGQRVTLRCSPRSGDLSVYWYQQSLDQGLQFLIQYYNGEERAKGNILERFSAQQFPDLHSELNLSSLELGDSALYFCASSPTLGSPLHFGNGTRLTVT.

The chain uses TRBV20-1 and TRBJ1-5; 11 bases align to TRBD1. Germline loops: CDR1 DFQATT, CDR2 SNEGSKA (reference sequence). With 1 base clipped from V and 2 bases from J, the junction kept 7 bases outside the gene matches. This CDR3 contains 17 residues. In DNA, the CDR3 is TGCAGTGCTAGAGTGGACAGGGGGCGATTTGGCAATCAGCCCCAGCATTTT. It codes for CSARVDRGRFGNQPQHF.

This clonotype was observed at least ten times. The V gene is TRBV7-3, the J gene TRBJ1-1; 7 positions agree with TRBD1. The CDR3 has 15 amino acids. V shed 3 bases and J 1 base; nucleotides not matched to a gene: 5. Germline V gene sequence: CDR1 SGHTA, CDR2 FQGTGA. Here the CDR3 reads CASSFLRQGNTEAFF. CDR3 sequence (DNA): TGTGCCAGCAGCTTCCTACGACAGGGGAACACTGAAGCTTTCTTT.

This clonotype was counted a single time. This chain joins TRBV24-1 and TRBJ1-5, with 7 positions matching TRBD1. CDR1 and CDR2 (germline): KGHDR, SFDVKD. The CDR3 has 17 amino acids. Losses at the gene ends were 4 bases for V and 2 bases for J; bases not matched to a gene: 10. The CDR3 loop reads CATSDPGTVRGNQPQHF. Here the CDR3 DNA reads TGTGCCACCAGTGACCCAGGGACAGTTAGGGGCAATCAGCCCCAGCATTTT.

This clonotype occurred a few times. The rearrangement joins TRBV4-3 to TRBJ1-5; a possible D gene is TRBD1 (6 bases). The CDR3 extends over 14 amino acids. The germline V gene has CDR1 LGHNA and CDR2 YSLEER. V lost 4 bases and J 6 bases, leaving 13 bases between the germline ends. CDR3 in DNA: TGCGCCAGCAGCCGTGGGGGCGCAGGTCAGCCCCAGCATTTT. It specifies CASSRGGAGQPQHF.

The rearrangement links TRBV7-6 to TRBJ2-7; D is unclear. The germline CDR1 and CDR2 sequences are SGHVS and FNYEAQ. The CDR3 runs to 15 residues. V was clipped by 6 bases and J by 3 bases, with 18 bases between them. CDR3 amino acids: CASSPLARDNYEQYF. The CDR3 nucleotides are TGTGCCAGCAGTCCTCTCGCACGCGACAACTACGAGCAGTACTTC.

The gene calls are TRBV19 and TRBJ1-5, with D possibly matching TRBD1 (5 bases). This CDR3 is 14 amino acids long. Per germline, CDR1 LNHDA and CDR2 SQIVND (reference sequence). The V and J ends lost 3 bases and 11 bases respectively, with 17 bases between them. CDR3 in amino acids: CASSMGQPSSAQHF. CDR3 nucleotide sequence: TGTGCCAGTAGTATGGGGCAGCCTTCCAGTGCCCAGCATTTT.

This clonotype has a count of ten or more. J is TRBJ1-2 and V is TRBV15; 7 nucleotides agree with TRBD1. The CDR3 is 15 amino acids. Germline V lookup: CDR1 LNHNV, CDR2 YYDKDF (reference sequence). V trimming: 0 bases; J trimming: 5 bases; junction bases outside the gene matches: 6. The CDR3 loop is CATSRDGQEIYGYTF. CDR3 in DNA: TGTGCCACCAGCAGAGATGGACAGGAGATTTATGGCTACACCTTC.

Worth noting for this clonotype: A much larger clone sits a single nucleotide away, making a read error possible. The chain combines TRBV11-2 with TRBJ1-2, with D unresolved. The CDR3 has 14 residues. CDR1 and CDR2 (germline): SGHAT, FQNNGV. The DNA of the CDR3 is TGTGCCAGCAGCTTCGGAAGGGCGAACTATGGCCACACCTTC. Its protein is CASSFGRANYGHTF.

In regard to this clonotype: At one end, the junction sequence differs from germline, possibly due to a read error. J is TRBJ1-1 and V is TRBV29-1; D ambiguous. The CDR3 runs 14 residues. The V gene's germline CDR1 is SQVTM and CDR2 ANQGSEA. This chain's CDR3 is CAWSVTVMNTEAFF. The CDR3 bases are TGTGCCTGGAGTGTAACCGTCATGAACACTGAAGCTTTCTTT.

This clonotype was seen many times. The genes are TRBV9 and TRBJ2-5; D ambiguous. The V end lost 0 bases, the J end lost 0 bases, and 12 bases lay between the germline ends. There are 16 residues in the CDR3. Germline V gene data show CDR1 as SGDLS and CDR2 as YYNGEE. CDR3 loop: CASSVEPESDQETQYF. The CDR3 DNA is TGTGCCAGCAGCGTAGAACCGGAGAGCGACCAAGAGACCCAGTACTTC.

The chain uses TRBV25-1 and TRBJ2-2; 9 bases fit TRBD2. Germline lookup yields CDR1 MGHDK and CDR2 SYGVNS. The CDR3 spans 14 residues. Losses at the gene ends were 6 bases for V and 7 bases for J; bases not matched to a gene: 6. CDR3 sequence: CASSQRGDDGELFF. In DNA form, the CDR3 reads TGTGCCAGCAGCCAGCGGGGGGATGACGGGGAGCTGTTTTTT.

A note on this clonotype: One junction end does not reproduce the germline sequence, and a read error may be involved. The chain combines TRBV24-1 with TRBJ2-2, with D maybe TRBD1 (5 bases). Germline lookup yields CDR1 KGHDR and CDR2 SFDVKD. This CDR3 has 15 residues. CDR3 nucleotide sequence: TGTGCCAGCAGTTCTGGCAGGGCGAACACCGGGGAGCTGTTTTTT. It is translated as CASSSGRANTGELFF.

This clonotype was recorded at least ten times. V is TRBV7-2 and J is TRBJ2-5; the D is unclear. The CDR3 has 14 residues. The germline CDR1 and CDR2 sequences are SGHTA and FQGNSA. V dropped 4 bases and J dropped 5 bases, with 14 bases sitting between them. Written as DNA, the CDR3 is TGTGCCAGCAGCTCATACCCGCGCTACGAGACCCAGTACTTC. It yields the protein CASSSYPRYETQYF.

The chain is built from TRBV7-2 and TRBJ2-7, with no clear D. Trimming removed 2 bases from V and 4 bases from J, with 12 bases in between. CDR1 is SGHTA, CDR2 FQGNSA, per germline. The CDR3 covers 14 residues. CDR3 bases: TGTGCCAGCAGCTTATGGGTTGAGACTTACGAGCAGTACTTC. It encodes CASSLWVETYEQYF.

The rearrangement uses TRBV7-2 and TRBJ2-5; 9 nucleotides agree with TRBD2. Germline CDR1 SGHTA, CDR2 FQGNSA. V was clipped by 1 base and J by 7 bases; unmatched bases: 4. CDR3 length: 14 amino acids. CDR3 nucleotide sequence: TGTGCCAGCAGCTTAGTGAATAGCGGGGGGACCCAGTACTTC. As protein: CASSLVNSGGTQYF.

This chain links TRBV11-2 with TRBJ1-5; no clear D. Germline CDR1 SGHAT, CDR2 FQNNGV. Trimming stripped 0 bases from V and 0 bases from J, with 6 bases between. The CDR3 runs 15 residues. As DNA, the CDR3 is TGTGCCAGCAGCTTAGACAGCAATAGCAATCAGCCCCAGCATTTT. Protein: CASSLDSNSNQPQHF.